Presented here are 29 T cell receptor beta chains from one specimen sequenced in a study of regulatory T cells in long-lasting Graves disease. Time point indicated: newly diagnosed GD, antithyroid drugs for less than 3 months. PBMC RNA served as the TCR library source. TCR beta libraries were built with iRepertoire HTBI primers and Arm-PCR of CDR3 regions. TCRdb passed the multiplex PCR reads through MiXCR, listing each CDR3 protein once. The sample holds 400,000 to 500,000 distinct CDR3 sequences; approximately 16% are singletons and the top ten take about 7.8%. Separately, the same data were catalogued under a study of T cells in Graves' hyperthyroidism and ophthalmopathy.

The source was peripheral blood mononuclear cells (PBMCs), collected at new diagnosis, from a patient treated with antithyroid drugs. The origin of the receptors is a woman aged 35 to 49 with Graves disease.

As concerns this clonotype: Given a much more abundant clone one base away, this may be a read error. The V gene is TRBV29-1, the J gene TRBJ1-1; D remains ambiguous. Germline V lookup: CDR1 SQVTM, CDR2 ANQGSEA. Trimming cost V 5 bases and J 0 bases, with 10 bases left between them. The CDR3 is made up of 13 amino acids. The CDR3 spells CSVKSRMNTEAFF. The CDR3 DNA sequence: TGCAGCGTTAAGTCCAGAATGAACACTGAAGCTTTCTTT.

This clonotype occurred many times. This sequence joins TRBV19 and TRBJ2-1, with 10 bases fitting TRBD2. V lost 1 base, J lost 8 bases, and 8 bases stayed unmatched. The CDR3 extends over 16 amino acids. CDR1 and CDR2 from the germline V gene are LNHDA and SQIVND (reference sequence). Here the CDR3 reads CASSIAASGSFHEQFF. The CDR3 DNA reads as TGTGCCAGTAGTATAGCCGCTAGCGGGAGTTTCCATGAGCAGTTCTTC.

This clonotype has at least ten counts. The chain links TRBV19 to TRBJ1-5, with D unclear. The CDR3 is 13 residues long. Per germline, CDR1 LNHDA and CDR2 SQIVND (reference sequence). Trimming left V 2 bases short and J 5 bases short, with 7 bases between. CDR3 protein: CASSITLDQPQHF. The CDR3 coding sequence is TGTGCCAGTAGTATAACCCTCGATCAGCCCCAGCATTTT.

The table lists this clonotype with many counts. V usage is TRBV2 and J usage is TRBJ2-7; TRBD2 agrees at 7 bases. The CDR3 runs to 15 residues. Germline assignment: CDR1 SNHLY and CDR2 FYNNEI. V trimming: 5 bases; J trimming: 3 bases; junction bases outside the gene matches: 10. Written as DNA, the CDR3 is TGTGCCAGCAGTCCCCTCGGACTAGAATACTACGAGCAGTACTTC. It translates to CASSPLGLEYYEQYF. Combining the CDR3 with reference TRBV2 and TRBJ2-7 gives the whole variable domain EPEVTQTPSHQVTQMGQEVILRCVPISNHLYFYWYRQILGQKVEFLVSFYNNEISEKSEIFDDQFSVERPDGSNFTLKIRSTKLEDSAMYFCASSPLGLEYYEQYFGPGTRLTVT.

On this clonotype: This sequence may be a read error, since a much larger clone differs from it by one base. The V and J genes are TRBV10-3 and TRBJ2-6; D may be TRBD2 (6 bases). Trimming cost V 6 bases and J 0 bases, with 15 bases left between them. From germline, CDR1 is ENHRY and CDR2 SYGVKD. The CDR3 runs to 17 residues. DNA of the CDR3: TGTGCCATCAGCGCCGCGGAGGGAGACTCTGGGGCCAACGTCCTGACTTTC. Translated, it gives CAISAAEGDSGANVLTF.

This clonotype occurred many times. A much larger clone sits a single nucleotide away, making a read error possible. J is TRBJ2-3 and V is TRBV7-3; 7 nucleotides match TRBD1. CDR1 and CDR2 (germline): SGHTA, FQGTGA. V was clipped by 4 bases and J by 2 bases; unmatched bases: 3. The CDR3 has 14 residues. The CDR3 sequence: CASSSGQTTDTQYF. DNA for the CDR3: TGTGCCAGCAGCTCGGGACAGACCACAGATACGCAGTATTTT.

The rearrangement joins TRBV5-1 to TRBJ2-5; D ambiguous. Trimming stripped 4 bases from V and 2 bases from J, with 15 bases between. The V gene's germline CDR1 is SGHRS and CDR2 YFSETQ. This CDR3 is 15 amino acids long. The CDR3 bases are TGCGCCAGCAGCCCGTGGGGTAATGCGCAAGAGACCCAGTACTTC. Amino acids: CASSPWGNAQETQYF.

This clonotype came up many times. CDR3 amino acids: CASSPPRSSGSHEQYF. The CDR3 DNA follows: TGTGCCAGCAGTCCACCCCGGTCTAGCGGGAGCCACGAGCAGTACTTC. The rearrangement joins TRBV6-2 or TRBV6-3 to TRBJ2-7; 10 bases match TRBD2. Losses at the gene ends were 5 bases for V and 5 bases for J; bases not matched to a gene: 12. CDR1 MNHEY and CDR2 SVGEGT come from the germline V gene. The CDR3 extends over 16 amino acids.

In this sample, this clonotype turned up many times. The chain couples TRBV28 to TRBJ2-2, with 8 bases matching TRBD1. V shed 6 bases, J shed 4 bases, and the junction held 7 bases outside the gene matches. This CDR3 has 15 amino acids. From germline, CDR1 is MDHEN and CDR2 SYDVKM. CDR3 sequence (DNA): TGTGCCAGCAGCACTTTGACAGGGGCCACCGGGGAGCTGTTTTTT. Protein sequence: CASSTLTGATGELFF.

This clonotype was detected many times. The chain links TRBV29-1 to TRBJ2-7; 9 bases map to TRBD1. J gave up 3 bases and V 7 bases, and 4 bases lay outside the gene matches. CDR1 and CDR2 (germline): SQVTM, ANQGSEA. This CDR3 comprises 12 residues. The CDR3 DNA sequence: TGCAGCGCATGGACAGGGGACTACGAGCAGTACTTC. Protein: CSAWTGDYEQYF.

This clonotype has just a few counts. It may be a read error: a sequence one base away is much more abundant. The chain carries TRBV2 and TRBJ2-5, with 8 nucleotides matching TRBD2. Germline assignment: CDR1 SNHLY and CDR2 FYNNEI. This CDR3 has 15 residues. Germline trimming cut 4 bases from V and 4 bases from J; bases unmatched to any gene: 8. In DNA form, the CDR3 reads TGTGCCAGCAGTGCGGGGGGGACTACAGGAGAGACCCAGTACTTC. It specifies CASSAGGTTGETQYF.

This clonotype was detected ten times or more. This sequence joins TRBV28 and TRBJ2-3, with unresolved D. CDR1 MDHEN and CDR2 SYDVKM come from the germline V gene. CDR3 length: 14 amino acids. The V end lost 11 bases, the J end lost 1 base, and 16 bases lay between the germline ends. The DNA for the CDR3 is TGTGCCGTCGCAGATAGCAGAGGCACAGATACGCAGTATTTT. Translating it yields CAVADSRGTDTQYF.

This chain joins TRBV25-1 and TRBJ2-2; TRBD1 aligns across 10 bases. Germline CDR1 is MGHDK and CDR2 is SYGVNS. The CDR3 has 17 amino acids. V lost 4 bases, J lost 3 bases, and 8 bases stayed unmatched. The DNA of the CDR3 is TGTGCCAGCAGTGTTCCGACAGGGGGCTTTGACACCGGGGAGCTGTTTTTT. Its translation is CASSVPTGGFDTGELFF.

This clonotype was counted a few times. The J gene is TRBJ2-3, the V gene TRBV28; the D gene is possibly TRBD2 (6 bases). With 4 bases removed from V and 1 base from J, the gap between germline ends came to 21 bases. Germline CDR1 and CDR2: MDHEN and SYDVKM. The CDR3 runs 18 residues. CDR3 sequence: CASSWGWGELIRTDTQYF. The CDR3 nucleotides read TGTGCCAGCAGTTGGGGGTGGGGGGAGTTAATTCGCACAGATACGCAGTATTTT.

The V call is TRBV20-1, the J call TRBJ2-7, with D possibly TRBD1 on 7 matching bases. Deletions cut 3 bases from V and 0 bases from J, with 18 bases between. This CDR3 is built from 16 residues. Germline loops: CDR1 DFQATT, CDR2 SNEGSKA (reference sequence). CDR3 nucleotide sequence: TGCAGTGCTAGTACAACGCGGGACAGCCTCTCCTACGAGCAGTACTTC. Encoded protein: CSASTTRDSLSYEQYF.

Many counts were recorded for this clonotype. The CDR3 reads CASSPLGLAGDEQYF. The CDR3, as DNA: TGTGCCAGCTCACCATTGGGACTAGCGGGAGACGAGCAGTACTTC. The chain joins TRBV18 to TRBJ2-7; TRBD2 matches at 14 bases. This CDR3 spans 15 amino acids. The germline gives CDR1 KGHSH, CDR2 LQKENI. The junction had 2 bases not matched to a gene; V was cut back by 2 bases and J by 5 bases.

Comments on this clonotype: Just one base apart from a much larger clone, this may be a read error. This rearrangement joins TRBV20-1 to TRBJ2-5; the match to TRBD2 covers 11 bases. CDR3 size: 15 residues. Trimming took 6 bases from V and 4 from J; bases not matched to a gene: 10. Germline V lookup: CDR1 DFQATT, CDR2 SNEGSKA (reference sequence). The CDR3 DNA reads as TGCAGTGCCCTGAGGCTAGCGGGAGGTAGAGAGACCCAGTACTTC. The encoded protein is CSALRLAGGRETQYF.

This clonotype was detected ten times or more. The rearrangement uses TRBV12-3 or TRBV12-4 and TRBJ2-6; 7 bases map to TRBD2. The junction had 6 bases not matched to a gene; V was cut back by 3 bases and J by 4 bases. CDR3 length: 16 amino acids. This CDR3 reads CASSFGGGLGANVLTF. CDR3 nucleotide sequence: TGTGCCAGCAGTTTTGGGGGGGGGTTAGGGGCCAACGTCCTGACTTTC.

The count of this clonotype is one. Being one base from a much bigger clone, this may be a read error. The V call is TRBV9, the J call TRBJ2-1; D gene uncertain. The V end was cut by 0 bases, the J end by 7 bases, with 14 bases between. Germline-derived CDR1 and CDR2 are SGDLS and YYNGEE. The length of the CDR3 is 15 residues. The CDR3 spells CASSVAPIWKNEQFF. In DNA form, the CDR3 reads TGTGCCAGCAGCGTAGCTCCTATTTGGAAGAATGAGCAGTTCTTC.

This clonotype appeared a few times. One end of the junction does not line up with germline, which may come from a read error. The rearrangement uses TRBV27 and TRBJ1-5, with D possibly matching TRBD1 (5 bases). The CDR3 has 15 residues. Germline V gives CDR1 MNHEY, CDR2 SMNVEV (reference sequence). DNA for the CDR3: TGTGCCAACAGTCCATCAGGTCAGGGAGAGCAGCCCCAGCATTTT. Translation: CANSPSGQGEQPQHF.

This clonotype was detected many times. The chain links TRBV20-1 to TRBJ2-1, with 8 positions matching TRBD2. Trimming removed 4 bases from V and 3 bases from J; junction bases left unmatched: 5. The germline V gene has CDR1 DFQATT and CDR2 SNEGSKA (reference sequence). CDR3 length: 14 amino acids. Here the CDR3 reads CSATASGRYNEQFF. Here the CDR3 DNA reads TGCAGTGCTACCGCTAGCGGGCGCTACAATGAGCAGTTCTTC.

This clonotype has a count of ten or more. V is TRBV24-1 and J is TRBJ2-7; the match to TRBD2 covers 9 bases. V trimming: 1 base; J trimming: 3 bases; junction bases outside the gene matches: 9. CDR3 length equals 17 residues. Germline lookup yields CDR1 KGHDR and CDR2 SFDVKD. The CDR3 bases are TGTGCCACCAGTGATTTTGCTTTGACTAGCGGACGCTACGAGCAGTACTTC. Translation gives CATSDFALTSGRYEQYF.

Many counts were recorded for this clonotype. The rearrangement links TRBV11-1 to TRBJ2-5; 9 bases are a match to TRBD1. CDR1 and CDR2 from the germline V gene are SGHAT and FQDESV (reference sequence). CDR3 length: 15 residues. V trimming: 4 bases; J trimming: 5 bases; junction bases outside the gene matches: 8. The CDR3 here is CASSSLGTGRETQYF. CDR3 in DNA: TGTGCCAGCAGCTCGCTAGGGACAGGGCGGGAGACCCAGTACTTC.

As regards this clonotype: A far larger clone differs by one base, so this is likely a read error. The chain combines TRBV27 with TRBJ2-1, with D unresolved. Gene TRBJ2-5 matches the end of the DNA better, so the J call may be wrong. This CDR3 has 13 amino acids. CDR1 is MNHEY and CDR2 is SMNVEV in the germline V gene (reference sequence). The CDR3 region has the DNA TGTGTCAGCAGCAAGGTCTTCCAAGAGACCCAGTACTTC. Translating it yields CVSSKVFQETQYF.

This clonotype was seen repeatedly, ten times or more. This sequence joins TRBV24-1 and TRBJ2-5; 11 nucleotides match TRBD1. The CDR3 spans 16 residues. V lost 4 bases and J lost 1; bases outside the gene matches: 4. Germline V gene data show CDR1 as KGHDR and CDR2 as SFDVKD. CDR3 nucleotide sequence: TGTGCCACCAGTGACCAGGGACAGGGGGGCCAAGAGACCCAGTACTTC. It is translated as CATSDQGQGGQETQYF.

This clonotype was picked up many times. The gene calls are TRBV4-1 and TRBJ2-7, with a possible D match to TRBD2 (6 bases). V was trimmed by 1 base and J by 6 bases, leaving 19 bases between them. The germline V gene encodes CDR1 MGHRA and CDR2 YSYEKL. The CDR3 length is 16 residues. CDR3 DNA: TGCGCCAGCAGCCAAGCATTAGCGGTGGCGGCAGGCGAGCAGTACTTC. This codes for CASSQALAVAAGEQYF.

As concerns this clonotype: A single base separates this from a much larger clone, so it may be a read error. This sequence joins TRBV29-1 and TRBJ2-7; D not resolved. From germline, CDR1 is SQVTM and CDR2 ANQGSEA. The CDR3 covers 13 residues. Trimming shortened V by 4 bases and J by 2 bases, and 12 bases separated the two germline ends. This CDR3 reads CSVGPDTTYEQYF. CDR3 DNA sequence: TGCAGCGTTGGCCCAGACACCACCTACGAGCAGTACTTC.

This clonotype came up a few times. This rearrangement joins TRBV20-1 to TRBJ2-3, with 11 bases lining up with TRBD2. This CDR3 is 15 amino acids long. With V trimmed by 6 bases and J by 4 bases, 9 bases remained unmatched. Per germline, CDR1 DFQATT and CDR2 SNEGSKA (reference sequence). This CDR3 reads CSAPPSGRSSDTQYF. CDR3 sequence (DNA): TGCAGTGCGCCCCCTAGCGGGAGGTCGTCAGATACGCAGTATTTT.

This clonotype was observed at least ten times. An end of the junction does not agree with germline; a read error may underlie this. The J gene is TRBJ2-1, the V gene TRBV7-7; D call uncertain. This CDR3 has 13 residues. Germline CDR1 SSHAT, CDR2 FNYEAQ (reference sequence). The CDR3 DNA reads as TGTGCTAGCAGCTCGTACGCCGGGAATGAGCAGTTCTTC. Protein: CASSSYAGNEQFF.